These 21 T cell receptor beta chains were all obtained from the same sample, sequenced in a study of blood T cells in healthy people across ages. Combining a sample-barcoded 5' primer with a J-beta primer mix, a second PCR ran for about 7 to 12 cycles. One entry per CDR3 protein, called by TCRdb with MiXCR from the 5' RACE reads. Among about 1.8 million distinct CDR3 sequences listed, roughly 50% were seen once. The sequenced sample consisted of blood. The source of these receptors is a woman between 35 and 50 years old in good health.

V usage is TRBV7-2 and J usage is TRBJ1-4; no definite D call. Trimming removed 2 bases at V and 7 bases at J, with 11 bases between. This CDR3 has 14 amino acids. The germline V gene encodes CDR1 SGHTA and CDR2 FQGNSA. Here the CDR3 reads CASSLYFKGEKLFF. The CDR3 nucleotides read TGTGCCAGCAGCTTATACTTTAAGGGTGAAAAACTGTTTTTT.

A note on this clonotype: A single base separates this from a much larger clone, so it may be a read error. V and J are TRBV7-2 and TRBJ2-1; no clear D. Germline lookup yields CDR1 SGHTA and CDR2 FQGNSA. V gave up 2 bases and J gave up 1 base, with 3 bases separating them. This CDR3 region has 13 residues. The CDR3 loop reads CASSLMSYNEQFF. For the CDR3, the DNA is TGTGCCAGCAGCTTAATGTCCTACAATGAGCAGTTCTTC.

Comment on this clonotype: Since a much larger clone is just one base distant, this may be a read error. The genes are TRBV3-1 and TRBJ2-1; the D is unclear. The CDR3 has 13 residues. Germline loops: CDR1 LGHDT, CDR2 YNNKEL (reference sequence). The CDR3 DNA is TGTGCCAGCAACCAAGACAACCACAATGAGCAGTTCTTC. Its translation: CASNQDNHNEQFF.

The sample holds many counts of this clonotype. The V call is TRBV13, the J call TRBJ2-5; TRBD2 agrees at 15 bases. This CDR3 is built from 16 residues. Germline loops: CDR1 PRHDT, CDR2 FYEKMQ (reference sequence). J lost 4 bases, V lost 6 bases, and 6 bases had no gene match. The CDR3: CASRGGTSGGRETQYF. As DNA, the CDR3 is TGTGCCAGCAGAGGTGGGACTAGCGGGGGGCGAGAGACCCAGTACTTC. Filled out from reference TRBV13 and TRBJ2-5, the complete variable domain reads AAGVIQSPRHLIKEKRETATLKCYPIPRHDTVYWYQQGPGQDPQFLISFYEKMQSDKGSIPDRFSAQQFSDYHSELNMSSLELGDSALYFCASRGGTSGGRETQYFGPGTRLLVL.

The J gene is TRBJ1-1, the V gene TRBV5-1; 8 bases are a match to TRBD1. The CDR3 extends over 17 amino acids. Germline V CDR1 and CDR2: SGHRS, YFSETQ. The V and J ends lost 0 bases and 0 bases, in that order; junction bases with no gene match: 7. The CDR3 DNA reads TGCGCCAGCAGCTTGGGGCCAGGGGGCGGTGTGAACACTGAAGCTTTCTTT. Amino acids: CASSLGPGGGVNTEAFF.

CDR3 residues: CSARDWQGTYEQYF. In DNA form, the CDR3 reads TGCAGTGCTAGAGATTGGCAGGGAACCTACGAGCAGTACTTC. The rearrangement links TRBV20-1 to TRBJ2-7; D may be TRBD1 (5 bases). The CDR3 covers 14 residues. The germline V gene has CDR1 DFQATT and CDR2 SNEGSKA (reference sequence). The V end lost 0 bases, the J end lost 2 bases, and 11 bases lay between the germline ends.

V gene TRBV6-2 or TRBV6-3 combines with J gene TRBJ1-1, with D unresolved. This CDR3 is built from 15 residues. V was clipped by 2 bases and J by 3 bases, with 13 bases between them. The germline CDR1 and CDR2 sequences are MNHEY and SVGEGT. DNA for the CDR3: TGTGCCAGCAGTTACGATCGGCCGGGGTACACTGAAGCTTTCTTT. Its protein product is CASSYDRPGYTEAFF.

The V gene is TRBV20-1, the J gene TRBJ2-7; 10 nucleotides match TRBD2. Trimming removed 4 bases from V and 2 bases from J; junction bases left unmatched: 11. Looked up from germline, CDR1 is DFQATT and CDR2 is SNEGSKA (reference sequence). There are 16 residues in the CDR3. This CDR3 reads CSAIGVAGTSAYEQYF. Written as DNA, the CDR3 is TGCAGTGCTATAGGGGTGGCAGGGACTAGCGCCTACGAGCAGTACTTC.

V gene TRBV20-1 combines with J gene TRBJ2-5; D call uncertain. The germline V gene encodes CDR1 DFQATT and CDR2 SNEGSKA (reference sequence). Trimming removed 0 bases at V and 1 base at J, with 12 bases between. The CDR3 totals 15 residues. CDR3 DNA sequence: TGCAGTGCTAGAGATCTGCAGCGACTCCAAGAGACCCAGTACTTC. Translation gives CSARDLQRLQETQYF.

There are a few counts of this clonotype. The chain carries TRBV6-2 or TRBV6-3 and TRBJ2-4; the match to TRBD2 covers 7 bases. Germline V lookup: CDR1 MNHEY, CDR2 SVGEGT. This CDR3 is built from 16 residues. The V and J ends lost 6 bases and 2 bases, in that order; junction bases with no gene match: 10. The CDR3 region is CASRVSGDSSKNIQYF. The CDR3 DNA follows: TGTGCCAGCAGGGTCAGCGGGGATTCGTCCAAAAACATTCAGTACTTC.

The table lists this clonotype with a few counts. This chain uses TRBV20-1 with TRBJ2-7; 12 bases align to TRBD1. J lost 6 bases, V lost 5 bases, and 5 bases had no gene match. Germline CDR1 is DFQATT and CDR2 is SNEGSKA (reference sequence). The CDR3 consists of 13 residues. CDR3 protein: CSASGTGGSEQYF. The CDR3 DNA is TGCAGTGCTTCCGGGACAGGGGGCTCCGAGCAGTACTTC.

This chain connects TRBV29-1 to TRBJ1-2; a possible D gene is TRBD1 (5 bases). This CDR3 is built from 14 residues. CDR1 is SQVTM and CDR2 is ANQGSEA in the germline V gene. Trimming removed 6 bases from V and 4 bases from J, with 18 bases in between. The CDR3: CSVYRVGESYGYTF. In DNA, the CDR3 is TGCAGCGTCTACCGGGTAGGGGAAAGCTATGGCTACACCTTC. The whole variable domain, remainder taken from reference TRBV29-1 and TRBJ1-2, is SAVISQKPSRDICQRGTSLTIQCQVDSQVTMMFWYRQQPGQSLTLIATANQGSEATYESGFVIDKFPISRPNLTFSTLTVSNMSPEDSSIYLCSVYRVGESYGYTFGSGTRLTVV.

The V and J genes are TRBV7-9 and TRBJ1-1; D gene ambiguous. Germline V gene lookup returns CDR1 SEHNR and CDR2 FQNEAQ (reference sequence). Trimming shortened V by 1 base and J by 1 base, and 7 bases separated the two germline ends. The CDR3 loop spans 14 amino acids. This CDR3 reads CASSLVLQNTEAFF. CDR3 nucleotide sequence: TGTGCCAGCAGCTTAGTACTACAGAACACTGAAGCTTTCTTT.

This clonotype was seen more than once but under ten times. DNA of the CDR3: TGTGCCAGCAGTTTCTCCCTTAGCCTCCAGCCCCAGCATTTT. Its translation is CASSFSLSLQPQHF. J is TRBJ1-5 and V is TRBV6-6; no firm D call. Germline CDR1 MNHNY, CDR2 SVGAGI (reference sequence). There are 14 residues in the CDR3. Trimming removed 4 bases from V and 7 bases from J, with 14 bases in between.

This clonotype was seen more than once but under ten times. This sequence joins TRBV6-5 and TRBJ2-3; unclear D gene. Trimming took 2 bases from V and 7 from J, leaving 7 bases between them. CDR1 is MNHEY and CDR2 is SVGAGI in the germline V gene. The length of the CDR3 is 12 residues. The CDR3 reads CASSYGANTQYF. The DNA of the CDR3 is TGTGCCAGCAGTTACGGCGCAAATACGCAGTATTTT.

The table lists this clonotype with a few counts. This chain links TRBV20-1 with TRBJ2-7, with D perhaps TRBD1 (6 bases). Trimming cost V 5 bases and J 2 bases, with 10 bases left between them. The germline CDR1 and CDR2 sequences are DFQATT and SNEGSKA (reference sequence). The CDR3 is 12 amino acids. This chain's CDR3 is CSAYHRAYEQYF. In DNA, the CDR3 is TGCAGTGCTTACCACAGGGCCTACGAGCAGTACTTC.

The chain combines TRBV7-2 with TRBJ1-2; D not resolved. Germline CDR1 reads SGHTA; CDR2 reads FQGNSA. The CDR3 totals 13 residues. The germline V and J ends were trimmed by 3 bases and 6 bases, with 11 bases remaining between them. CDR3 sequence reads: CASSFYNSDGYTF. The CDR3 coding sequence is TGTGCCAGCAGCTTCTATAACAGCGATGGCTACACCTTC.

This clonotype occurred a few times. J is TRBJ2-1 and V is TRBV20-1; no firm D call. Deletions cut 0 bases from V and 5 bases from J, with 14 bases between. This CDR3 comprises 15 residues. Germline-derived CDR1 and CDR2 are DFQATT and SNEGSKA (reference sequence). CDR3: CSARDWERVHNEQFF. CDR3 DNA: TGCAGTGCTAGAGATTGGGAACGGGTTCACAATGAGCAGTTCTTC.

This clonotype was observed a handful of times. The chain links TRBV2 to TRBJ1-1; 10 nucleotides align to TRBD1. V gave up 6 bases and J gave up 5 bases; unmatched junction bases: 6. Germline V gene lookup returns CDR1 SNHLY and CDR2 FYNNEI. This CDR3 comprises 14 residues. In DNA form, the CDR3 reads TGTGCCAGCAGCGTCGGGACAGGGGTGACTGAAGCTTTCTTT. Protein: CASSVGTGVTEAFF. The variable domain in full, completed from reference TRBV2 and TRBJ1-1, reads EPEVTQTPSHQVTQMGQEVILRCVPISNHLYFYWYRQILGQKVEFLVSFYNNEISEKSEIFDDQFSVERPDGSNFTLKIRSTKLEDSAMYFCASSVGTGVTEAFFGQGTRLTVV.

The sample holds a few counts of this clonotype. The chain uses TRBV3-1 and TRBJ1-5, with D unclear. The CDR3 spans 14 residues. Per the germline V gene, CDR1 is LGHDT and CDR2 is YNNKEL (reference sequence). V was trimmed by 0 bases and J by 5 bases, leaving 8 bases between them. The CDR3 sequence is CASSQDSGDQPQHF. Here the CDR3 DNA reads TGTGCCAGCAGCCAAGATTCGGGTGATCAGCCCCAGCATTTT.

The chain uses TRBV6-1 and TRBJ1-5; 8 bases fit TRBD1. Germline V gene lookup returns CDR1 MNHNS and CDR2 SASEGT. V shed 7 bases and J 1 base; nucleotides not matched to a gene: 3. There are 14 residues in the CDR3. This CDR3 is CASTGTGSNQPQHF. CDR3 bases: TGTGCCAGCACCGGGACAGGAAGCAATCAGCCCCAGCATTTT.